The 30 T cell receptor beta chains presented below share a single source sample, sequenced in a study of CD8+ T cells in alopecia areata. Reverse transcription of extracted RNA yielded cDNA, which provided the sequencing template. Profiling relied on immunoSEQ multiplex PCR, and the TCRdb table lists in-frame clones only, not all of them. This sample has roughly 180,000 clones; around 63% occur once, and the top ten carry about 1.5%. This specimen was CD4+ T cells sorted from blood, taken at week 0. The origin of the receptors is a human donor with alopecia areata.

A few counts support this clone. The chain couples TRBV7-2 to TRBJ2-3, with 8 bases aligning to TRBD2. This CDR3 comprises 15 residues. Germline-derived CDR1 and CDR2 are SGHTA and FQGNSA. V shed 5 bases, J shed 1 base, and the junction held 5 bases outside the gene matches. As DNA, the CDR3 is TGTGCCAGCAGCCGCGGGGGGTTACGCACAGATACGCAGTATTTT. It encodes CASSRGGLRTDTQYF.

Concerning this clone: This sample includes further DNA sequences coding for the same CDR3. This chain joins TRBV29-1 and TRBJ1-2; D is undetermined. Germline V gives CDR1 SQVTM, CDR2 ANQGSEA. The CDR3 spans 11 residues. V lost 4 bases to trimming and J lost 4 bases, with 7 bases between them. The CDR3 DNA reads TGCAGCGTTGGTGGTAGCTATGGCTACACCTTC. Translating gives CSVGGSYGYTF.

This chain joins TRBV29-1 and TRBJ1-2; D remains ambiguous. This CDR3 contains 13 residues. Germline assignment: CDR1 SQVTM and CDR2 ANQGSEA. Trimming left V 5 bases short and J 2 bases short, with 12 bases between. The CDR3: CSVSGRQNYGYTF. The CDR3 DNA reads TGCAGCGTTTCGGGTCGGCAGAACTATGGCTACACCTTC.

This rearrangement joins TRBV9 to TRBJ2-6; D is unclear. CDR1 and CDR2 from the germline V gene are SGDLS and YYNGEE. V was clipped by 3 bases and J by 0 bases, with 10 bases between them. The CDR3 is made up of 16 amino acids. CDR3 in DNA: TGTGCCAGCAGCGCACGGGTCCTCTCTGGGGCCAACGTCCTGACTTTC. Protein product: CASSARVLSGANVLTF.

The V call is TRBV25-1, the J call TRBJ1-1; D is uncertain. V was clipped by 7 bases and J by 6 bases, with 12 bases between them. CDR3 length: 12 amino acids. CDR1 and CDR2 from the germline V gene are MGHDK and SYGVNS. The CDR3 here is CASKDLWAEAFF. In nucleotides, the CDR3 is TGTGCCAGCAAGGATCTCTGGGCTGAAGCTTTCTTT.

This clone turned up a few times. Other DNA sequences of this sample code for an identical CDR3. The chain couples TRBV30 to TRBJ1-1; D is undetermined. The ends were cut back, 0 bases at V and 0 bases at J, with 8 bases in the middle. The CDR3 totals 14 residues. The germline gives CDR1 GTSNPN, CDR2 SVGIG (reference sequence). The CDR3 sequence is CAWSVPGMNTEAFF. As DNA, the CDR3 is TGTGCCTGGAGTGTACCAGGCATGAACACTGAAGCTTTCTTT.

The CDR3 here is CASSPGGADNEQFF. The CDR3 nucleotides are TGTGCCAGCAGCCCAGGAGGGGCTGACAATGAGCAGTTCTTC. The chain links TRBV7-2 to TRBJ2-1; TRBD2 might be the D (6 bases). CDR1 is SGHTA, CDR2 FQGNSA, per germline. This CDR3 contains 14 residues. Trimming cost V 5 bases and J 5 bases, with 13 bases left between them.

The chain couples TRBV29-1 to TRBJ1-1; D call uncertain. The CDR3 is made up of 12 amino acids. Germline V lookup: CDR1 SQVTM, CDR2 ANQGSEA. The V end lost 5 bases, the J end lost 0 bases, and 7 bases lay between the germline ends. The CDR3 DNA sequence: TGCAGCGTTTCCATTATGAACACTGAAGCTTTCTTT. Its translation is CSVSIMNTEAFF.

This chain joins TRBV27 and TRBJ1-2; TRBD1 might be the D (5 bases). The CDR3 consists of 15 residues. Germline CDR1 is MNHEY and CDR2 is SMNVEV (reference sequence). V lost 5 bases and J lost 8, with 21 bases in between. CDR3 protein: CASSQHQIGAMGYTF. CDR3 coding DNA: TGTGCCAGCAGTCAACACCAAATCGGGGCCATGGGCTACACCTTC.

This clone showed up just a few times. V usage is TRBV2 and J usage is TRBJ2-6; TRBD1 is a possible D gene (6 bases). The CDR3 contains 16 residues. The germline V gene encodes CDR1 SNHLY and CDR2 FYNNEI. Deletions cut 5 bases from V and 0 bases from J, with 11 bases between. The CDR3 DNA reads TGTGCCAGCAGTTCGGACAGACTCTCTGGGGCCAACGTCCTGACTTTC. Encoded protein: CASSSDRLSGANVLTF.

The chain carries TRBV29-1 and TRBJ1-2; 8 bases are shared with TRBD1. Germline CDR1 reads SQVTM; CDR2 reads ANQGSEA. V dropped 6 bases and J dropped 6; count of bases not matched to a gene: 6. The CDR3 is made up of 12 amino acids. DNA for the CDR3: TGCAGCGTCTCGACAGGGGAAGATGGCTACACCTTC. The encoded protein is CSVSTGEDGYTF.

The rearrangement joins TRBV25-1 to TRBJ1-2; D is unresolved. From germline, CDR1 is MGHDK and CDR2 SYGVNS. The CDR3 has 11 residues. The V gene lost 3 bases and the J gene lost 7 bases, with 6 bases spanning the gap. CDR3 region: CASSDFRGYTF. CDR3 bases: TGTGCCAGCAGTGATTTCCGTGGCTACACCTTC.

The CDR3 sequence: CAWSVRQGPNEKLFF. The CDR3 DNA reads TGTGCCTGGAGTGTACGCCAGGGACCTAATGAAAAACTGTTTTTT. This chain links TRBV30 with TRBJ1-4, with D possibly matching TRBD1 (5 bases). The CDR3 is 15 residues long. Germline V gives CDR1 GTSNPN, CDR2 SVGIG (reference sequence). Trimming shortened V by 0 bases and J by 3 bases, and 11 bases separated the two germline ends. Using reference TRBV30 and TRBJ1-4 for the parts outside the CDR3, the full variable domain is SQTIHQWPATLVQPVGSPLSLECTVEGTSNPNLYWYRQAAGRGLQLLFYSVGIGQISSEVPQNLSASRPQDRQFILSSKKLLLSDSGFYLCAWSVRQGPNEKLFFGSGTQLSVL.

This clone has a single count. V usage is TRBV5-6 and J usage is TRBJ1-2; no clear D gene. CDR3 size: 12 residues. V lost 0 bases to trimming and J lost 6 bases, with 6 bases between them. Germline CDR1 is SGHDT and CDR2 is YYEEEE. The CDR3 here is CASSLEENGYTF. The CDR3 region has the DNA TGTGCCAGCAGCTTGGAAGAAAATGGCTACACCTTC.

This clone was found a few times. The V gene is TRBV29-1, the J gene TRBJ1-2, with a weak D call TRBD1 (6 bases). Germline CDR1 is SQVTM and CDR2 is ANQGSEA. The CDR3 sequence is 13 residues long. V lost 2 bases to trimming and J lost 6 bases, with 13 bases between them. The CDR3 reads CSVERRGGDGYTF. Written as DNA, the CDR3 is TGCAGCGTTGAAAGACGTGGGGGCGATGGCTACACCTTC.

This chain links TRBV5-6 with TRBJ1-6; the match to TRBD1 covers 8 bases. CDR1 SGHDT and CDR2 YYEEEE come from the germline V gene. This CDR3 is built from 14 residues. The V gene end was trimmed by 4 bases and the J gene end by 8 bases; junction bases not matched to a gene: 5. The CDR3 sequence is CASSLGQGHSPLHF. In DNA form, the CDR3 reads TGTGCCAGCAGCCTAGGACAGGGACATTCACCCCTCCACTTT.

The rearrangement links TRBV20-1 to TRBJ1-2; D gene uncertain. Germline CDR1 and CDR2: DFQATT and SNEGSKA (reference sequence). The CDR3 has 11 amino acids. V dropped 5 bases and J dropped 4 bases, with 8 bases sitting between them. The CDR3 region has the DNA TGCAGTGCTCGACAAAGCTATGGCTACACCTTC. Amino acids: CSARQSYGYTF.

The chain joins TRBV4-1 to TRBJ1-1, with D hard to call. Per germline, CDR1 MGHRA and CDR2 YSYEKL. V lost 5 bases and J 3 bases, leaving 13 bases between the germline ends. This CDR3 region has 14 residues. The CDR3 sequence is CASSYGVRDTEAFF. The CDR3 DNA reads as TGCGCCAGCAGCTACGGGGTTAGGGACACTGAAGCTTTCTTT.

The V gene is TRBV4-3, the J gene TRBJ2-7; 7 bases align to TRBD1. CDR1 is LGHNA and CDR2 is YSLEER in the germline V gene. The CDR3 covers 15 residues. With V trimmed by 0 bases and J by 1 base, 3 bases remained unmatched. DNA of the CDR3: TGCGCCAGCAGCCAAGAATGGGACAGATCCTACGAGCAGTACTTC. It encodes CASSQEWDRSYEQYF.

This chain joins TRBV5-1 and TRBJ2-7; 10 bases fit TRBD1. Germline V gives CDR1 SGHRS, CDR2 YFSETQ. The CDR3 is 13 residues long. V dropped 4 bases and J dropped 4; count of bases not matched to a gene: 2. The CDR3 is CASSKDRGYEQYF. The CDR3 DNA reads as TGCGCCAGCAGCAAGGACAGGGGGTACGAGCAGTACTTC.

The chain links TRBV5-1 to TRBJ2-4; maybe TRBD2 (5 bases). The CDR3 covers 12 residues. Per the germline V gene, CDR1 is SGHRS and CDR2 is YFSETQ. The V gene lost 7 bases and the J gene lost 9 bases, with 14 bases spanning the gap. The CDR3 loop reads CASRDLGGIQYF. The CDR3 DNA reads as TGCGCCAGCCGGGATCTCGGCGGCATTCAGTACTTC.

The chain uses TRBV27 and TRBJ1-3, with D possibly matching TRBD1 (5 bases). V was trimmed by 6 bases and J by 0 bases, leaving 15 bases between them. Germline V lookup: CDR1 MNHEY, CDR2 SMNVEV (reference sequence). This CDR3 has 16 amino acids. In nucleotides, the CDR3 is TGTGCCAGCAGCTCTGTCGGGGGTCTCTCTGGAAACACCATATATTTT. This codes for CASSSVGGLSGNTIYF.

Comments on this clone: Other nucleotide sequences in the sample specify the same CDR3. CDR3: CASSQVTGGGETQYF. For the CDR3, the DNA is TGCGCCAGCAGCCAAGTAACAGGGGGTGGAGAGACCCAGTACTTC. The chain couples TRBV4-3 to TRBJ2-5; 8 bases align to TRBD1. Per germline, CDR1 LGHNA and CDR2 YSLEER. Losses at the gene ends were 1 base for V and 4 bases for J; bases not matched to a gene: 5. The length of the CDR3 is 15 residues.

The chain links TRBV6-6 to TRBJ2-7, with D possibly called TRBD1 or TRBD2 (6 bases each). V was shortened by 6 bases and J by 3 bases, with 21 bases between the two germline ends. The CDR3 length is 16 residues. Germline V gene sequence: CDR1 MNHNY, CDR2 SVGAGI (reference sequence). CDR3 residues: CASRGTWGADNYEQYF. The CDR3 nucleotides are TGTGCCAGCAGGGGTACGTGGGGGGCCGATAACTACGAGCAGTACTTC.

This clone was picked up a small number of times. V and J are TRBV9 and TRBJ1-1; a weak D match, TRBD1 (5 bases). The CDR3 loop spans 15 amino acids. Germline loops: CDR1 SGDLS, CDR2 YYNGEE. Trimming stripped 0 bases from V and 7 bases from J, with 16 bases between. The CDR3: CASSVDGDSSSEAFF. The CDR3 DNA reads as TGTGCCAGCAGCGTAGATGGGGACTCCAGCAGTGAAGCTTTCTTT.

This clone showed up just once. CDR3 in DNA: TGTGCCAGCAGTTTAATTCCGGAGTTTTACGAGCAGTACTTC. It is translated as CASSLIPEFYEQYF. The chain couples TRBV27 to TRBJ2-7; D ambiguous. The CDR3 consists of 14 residues. V was shortened by 2 bases and J by 4 bases, with 12 bases between the two germline ends. Germline V gene data show CDR1 as MNHEY and CDR2 as SMNVEV (reference sequence).

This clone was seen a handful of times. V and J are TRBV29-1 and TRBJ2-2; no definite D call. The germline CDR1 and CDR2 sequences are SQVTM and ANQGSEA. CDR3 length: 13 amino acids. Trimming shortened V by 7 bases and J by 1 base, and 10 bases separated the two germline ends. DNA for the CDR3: TGCAGCGCACAGATGTTGAACACCGGGGAGCTGTTTTTT. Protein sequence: CSAQMLNTGELFF.

CDR3 nucleotide sequence: TGTGCCAGCAGCACTTTGAAAACAGGGAATGGCTACACCTTC. It is translated as CASSTLKTGNGYTF. This rearrangement joins TRBV7-2 to TRBJ1-2; weak D call: TRBD1 (6 bases). V lost 5 bases and J 6 bases, leaving 16 bases between the germline ends. The germline V gene encodes CDR1 SGHTA and CDR2 FQGNSA. CDR3 length: 14 amino acids.

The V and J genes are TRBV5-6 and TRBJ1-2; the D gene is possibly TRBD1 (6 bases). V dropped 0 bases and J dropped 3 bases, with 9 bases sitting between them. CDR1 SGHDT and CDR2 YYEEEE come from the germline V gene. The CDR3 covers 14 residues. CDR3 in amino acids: CASSLAAGDYGYTF. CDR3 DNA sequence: TGTGCCAGCAGCTTGGCCGCAGGGGACTATGGCTACACCTTC.

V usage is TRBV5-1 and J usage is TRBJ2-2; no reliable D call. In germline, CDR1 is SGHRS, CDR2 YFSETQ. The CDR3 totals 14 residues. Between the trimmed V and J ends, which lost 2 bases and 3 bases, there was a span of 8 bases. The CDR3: CASSFELDTGELFF. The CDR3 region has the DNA TGCGCCAGCAGCTTCGAGCTAGACACCGGGGAGCTGTTTTTT.